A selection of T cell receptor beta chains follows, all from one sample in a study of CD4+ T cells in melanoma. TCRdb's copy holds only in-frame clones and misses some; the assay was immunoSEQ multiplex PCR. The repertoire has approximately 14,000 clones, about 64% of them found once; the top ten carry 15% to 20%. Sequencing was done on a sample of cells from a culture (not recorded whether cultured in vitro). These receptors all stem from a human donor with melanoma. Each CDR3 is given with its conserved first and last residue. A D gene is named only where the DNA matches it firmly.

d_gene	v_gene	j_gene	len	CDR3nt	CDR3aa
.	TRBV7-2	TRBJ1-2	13	TGTGCCAGCAGCTTGGGCTGGTCATATGGCTACACCTTC	CASSLGWSYGYTF
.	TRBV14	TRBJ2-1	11	TGTGCCAGCAGCCTGAACAATGAGCAGTTCTTC	CASSLNNEQFF
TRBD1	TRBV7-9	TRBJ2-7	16	TGTGCCAGCAGCTTAGCACCGGGACAGCCAACCTACGAGCAGTACTTC	CASSLAPGQPTYEQYF
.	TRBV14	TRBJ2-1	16	TGTGCCAGCAGCCACCGAGGGGGGGTCCCCTCGAGTGAGCAGTTCTTC	CASSHRGGVPSSEQFF
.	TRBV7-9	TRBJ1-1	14	TGTGCCAGCAGCCCAGCGGCTCCGAACACTGAAGCTTTCTTT	CASSPAAPNTEAFF
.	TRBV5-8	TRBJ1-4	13	TGTGCCAGCACGGGGGGCCTTAATGAAAAACTGTTTTTT	CASTGGLNEKLFF
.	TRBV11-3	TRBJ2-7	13	TGTGCCAGCAGCCCCCGGGGGTCCTACGAGCAGTACTTC	CASSPRGSYEQYF
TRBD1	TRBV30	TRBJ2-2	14	TGTGCCTGGAGAAAGGGGGCGGTGGTCGGGGAGCTGTTTTTT	CAWRKGAVVGELFF
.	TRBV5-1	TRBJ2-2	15	TGCGCCAGCAGCTTACCTTCAGAGCCCCCCGGGGAGCTGTTTTTT	CASSLPSEPPGELFF
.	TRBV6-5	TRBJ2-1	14	TGTGCCAGCACCCCGGGGCGGGGCTACAATGAGCAGTTCTTC	CASTPGRGYNEQFF